This T cell receptor beta chain was obtained from a study of PD-1 blockade in classical Hodgkin lymphoma. In regard to this clone: The antigen is unknown.

General study findings and limits: By cycle point C4D1, TCR diversity had risen significantly in CD4+ cells (but not CD8+ cells). Similar baseline diversity was found in complete responders and newly diagnosed patients. Differences between repertoires have undefined causes, possibly disease activity or prior therapy.

The method was immunoSEQ multiplex PCR; TCRdb's version includes in-frame clones alone and lacks a portion of them. The sample carries 100,000 or so clones, about 92% recorded once. Time point: cycle 4 day 1 (C4D1), after 6 weeks of nivolumab. No patient escaped relapse after autologous stem cell transplantation, and brentuximab vedotin exposure varied. Complete response, partial response or progressive disease made up the best responses. V was trimmed by 2 bases and J by 0 bases, leaving 11 bases between them. The germline V gene encodes CDR1 KGHSH and CDR2 LQKENI. The length of the CDR3 is 15 residues.

The sample here was peripheral blood mononuclear cells (PBMCs), taken before the fourth cycle of nivolumab. The clonotype originates from a human donor with classical Hodgkin lymphoma. This chain connects TRBV18 to TRBJ2-7; no reliable D call. In nucleotides, the CDR3 is TGTGCCAGCTCACCAGCCACTGAACGCTCCTACGAGCAGTACTTC. Translating it yields CASSPATERSYEQYF.